This TCR beta chain was retrieved from a study of CD8 T cells in Susac syndrome. RNA in amounts of about 0.5 to 1 ug was reverse transcribed with random hexamers. TCRdb processed the immunoSEQ multiplex PCR reads anew with MiXCR; each CDR3 protein has one entry. The table lists roughly 120,000 distinct CDR3 sequences, about 92% of them singletons. The receptor was derived from a human donor with multiple sclerosis. The sample taken for sequencing was CD4+ T cells from PBMCs.

The CDR3 loop is CASSLAGRRNSPLHF. The CDR3 nucleotides read TGTGCCAGCAGCTTGGCGGGACGGCGTAATTCACCCCTCCACTTT. This rearrangement joins TRBV5-4 to TRBJ1-6, with TRBD1 as a possible D gene (5 bases). V shed 0 bases and J shed 6 bases, with 10 bases lying between them. The CDR3 runs 15 residues. The germline CDR1 and CDR2 sequences are SGHNT and YYREEE (reference sequence).